Described below is a single T cell receptor beta chain sequence and its context. Only in-frame clones appear in the TCRdb table, and some are missing; sequencing was by immunoSEQ multiplex PCR. The table includes some 80,000 clones, approximately 94% detected once. The data derive from a study of T cell changes during pregnancy in multiple sclerosis. The clonotype comes from a female donor with multiple sclerosis, enrolled in a pregnancy study. The source material was peripheral blood, sampled in the third trimester of pregnancy.

This chain's CDR3 is CASSSGLAGVTDTQYF. The CDR3 DNA reads TGTGCCAGCAGCTCTGGACTAGCGGGGGTAACCGATACGCAGTATTTT. This chain joins TRBV4-2 and TRBJ2-3; 13 bases map to TRBD2. With 5 bases clipped from V and 6 bases from J, the junction kept 8 bases outside the gene matches. Germline V gene lookup returns CDR1 LGHNA and CDR2 YNFKEQ. The CDR3 loop spans 16 amino acids.